The 21 T cell receptor beta chains listed next were all sequenced from one sample in a study of T-cell reconstitution after alpha-beta-depleted transplantation in children. Preparation of the TCRbeta library involved a method that used unique molecular identifiers. MiXCR was run by TCRdb on the PCR reads, yielding one entry per CDR3 protein. Of about 210,000 distinct CDR3 sequences listed, 17% are singletons. The source material was PBMCs, mostly from graft donor cells, sampled 360 days after TCRalphabeta/CD19-depleted stem cell transplant. Source of these receptors: a male patient between 2 and 15 years old who had a stem cell transplant for acute lymphoblastic leukemia, so the T cells may come from the graft donor.

This clonotype appeared a few times. This chain uses TRBV20-1 with TRBJ2-3; 13 bases are a match to TRBD2. This CDR3 has 15 residues. The V gene end was trimmed by 4 bases and the J gene end by 2 bases; junction bases not matched to a gene: 3. Germline V gene lookup returns CDR1 DFQATT and CDR2 SNEGSKA (reference sequence). The CDR3 protein is CSATLAGGITDTQYF. The CDR3 region has the DNA TGCAGTGCTACACTAGCGGGGGGGATCACAGATACGCAGTATTTT.

The CDR3 spells CSVGGPGEDGYTF. In DNA form, the CDR3 reads TGCAGCGTTGGGGGCCCAGGGGAGGATGGCTACACCTTC. The chain has TRBV29-1 and TRBJ1-2, with a weak D call TRBD1 (6 bases). Trimming left V 4 bases short and J 6 bases short, with 15 bases between. This CDR3 spans 13 amino acids. Germline assignment: CDR1 SQVTM and CDR2 ANQGSEA.

This clonotype has more than one count but fewer than ten. V gene TRBV19 combines with J gene TRBJ2-7, with TRBD1 matching over 8 bases. The CDR3 extends over 16 amino acids. Germline V gene lookup returns CDR1 LNHDA and CDR2 SQIVND (reference sequence). J gave up 0 bases and V 5 bases, and 9 bases lay outside the gene matches. The CDR3 loop is CASSPWTGQDSYEQYF. The CDR3 DNA reads TGTGCCAGTAGTCCCTGGACGGGACAGGACTCCTACGAGCAGTACTTC.

The V and J genes are TRBV5-1 and TRBJ2-7; a weak D match, TRBD2 (6 bases). Germline lookup yields CDR1 SGHRS and CDR2 YFSETQ. This CDR3 is 13 amino acids long. The V end lost 10 bases, the J end lost 6 bases, and 20 bases lay between the germline ends. CDR3 amino acids: CAWGDRLGGEQYF. The CDR3 bases are TGCGCCTGGGGGGACCGCTTAGGCGGCGAGCAGTACTTC.

The chain uses TRBV18 and TRBJ2-3; 7 bases line up with TRBD1. In germline, CDR1 is KGHSH, CDR2 LQKENI. V trimming: 3 bases; J trimming: 0 bases; junction bases outside the gene matches: 12. There are 18 residues in the CDR3. CDR3 nucleotides: TGTGCCAGCTCACCCCAAATGGACAGGCCAACTAGCACAGATACGCAGTATTTT. Protein: CASSPQMDRPTSTDTQYF.

V usage is TRBV4-1 and J usage is TRBJ1-2; D perhaps matches TRBD1 (5 bases). The CDR3 has 18 residues. The ends were cut back, 4 bases at V and 4 bases at J, with 25 bases in the middle. CDR1 and CDR2 (germline): MGHRA, YSYEKL. As DNA, the CDR3 is TGCGCCAGCAGCCCTAATGTTTGGGGGAAGGAGGGCCTCTATGGCTACACCTTC. It is translated as CASSPNVWGKEGLYGYTF.

This clonotype occurred a few times. The rearrangement uses TRBV5-1 and TRBJ2-3, with D possibly being TRBD1 or TRBD2 (5 bases each). The CDR3 loop spans 14 amino acids. Germline CDR1 reads SGHRS; CDR2 reads YFSETQ. Trimming took 4 bases from V and 2 from J, leaving 11 bases between them. DNA of the CDR3: TGCGCCAGCAGCCCCGGGGCATCCACAGATACGCAGTATTTT. Protein sequence: CASSPGASTDTQYF.

V usage is TRBV11-2 and J usage is TRBJ2-2; a weak D match, TRBD2 (5 bases). This CDR3 is 18 amino acids long. The V end was cut by 7 bases, the J end by 0 bases, with 21 bases between. In germline, CDR1 is SGHAT, CDR2 FQNNGV. CDR3 sequence: CASTPRAPGLANTGELFF. The CDR3 DNA follows: TGTGCCAGCACCCCTCGGGCCCCCGGACTCGCGAACACCGGGGAGCTGTTTTTT.

The chain employs TRBV28 and TRBJ2-7; possible D gene TRBD2, 7 bases. CDR3 size: 17 residues. Germline V lookup: CDR1 MDHEN, CDR2 SYDVKM. With 2 bases removed from V and 5 bases from J, the gap between germline ends came to 22 bases. CDR3 nucleotides: TGTGCCAGCAGTTTAGGGGGGGTACAGGGATTTAGGGACGAGCAGTACTTC. Translated, it gives CASSLGGVQGFRDEQYF.

This sequence joins TRBV20-1 and TRBJ1-1; weak D call: TRBD1 (5 bases). Trimming removed 0 bases at V and 4 bases at J, with 15 bases between. Germline V gives CDR1 DFQATT, CDR2 SNEGSKA (reference sequence). The CDR3 length is 15 residues. The CDR3 region has the DNA TGCAGTGCTAGAGATCGTAAGGGGTTCGGCACTGAAGCTTTCTTT. Translated, it gives CSARDRKGFGTEAFF.

J is TRBJ2-3 and V is TRBV19, with unresolved D. CDR1 is LNHDA, CDR2 SQIVND, per germline (reference sequence). V lost 5 bases, J lost 3 bases, and 15 bases lay in between. The CDR3 extends over 15 amino acids. CDR3 loop: CASSADLPGTDTQYF. The CDR3 nucleotides are TGTGCCAGTAGTGCGGATCTCCCCGGTACAGATACGCAGTATTTT.

This clonotype has more than one count but fewer than ten. V is TRBV6-5 and J is TRBJ2-3; 7 positions match TRBD1. CDR3 length equals 17 residues. In germline, CDR1 is MNHEY, CDR2 SVGAGI. V gave up 0 bases and J gave up 2 bases; unmatched junction bases: 8. Written as DNA, the CDR3 is TGTGCCAGCAGTTACTCGAAAGGGGGCAGAGCCACAGATACGCAGTATTTT. Protein: CASSYSKGGRATDTQYF.

This clonotype was counted ten times or more. The chain joins TRBV12-3 or TRBV12-4 to TRBJ2-3, with 8 nucleotides matching TRBD2. After removal of 6 bases from V and 4 bases from J, the junction contained 12 bases not matched to a gene. The CDR3 length is 16 residues. The CDR3 protein is CASSPTDGGAADTQYF. The CDR3 DNA reads as TGTGCCAGCAGCCCGACGGACGGGGGGGCCGCAGATACGCAGTATTTT.

This clonotype was seen more than once but under ten times. The chain couples TRBV5-1 to TRBJ2-7; no firm D call. Between the trimmed V and J ends, which lost 1 base and 3 bases, there was a span of 8 bases. Germline V gives CDR1 SGHRS, CDR2 YFSETQ. CDR3 size: 13 residues. The CDR3 loop is CASSLNPNYEQYF. CDR3 bases: TGCGCCAGCAGCTTGAATCCCAACTACGAGCAGTACTTC.

The genes are TRBV4-2 and TRBJ1-1; TRBD1 might be the D (5 bases). The CDR3 consists of 15 residues. Per the germline V gene, CDR1 is LGHNA and CDR2 is YNFKEQ. Trimming cost V 0 bases and J 10 bases, with 18 bases left between them. CDR3 region: CASSQDQETVASAFF. CDR3 DNA sequence: TGTGCCAGCAGCCAAGATCAGGAGACAGTGGCGTCAGCTTTCTTT.

This clonotype occurred a few times. The chain's CDR3 is CASSLWGQPNYGYTF. The CDR3, as DNA: TGTGCCAGCAGTTTATGGGGGCAGCCTAACTATGGCTACACCTTC. This chain connects TRBV12-3 or TRBV12-4 to TRBJ1-2, with D possibly being TRBD1 (6 bases). This CDR3 contains 15 residues. V was pared by 2 bases and J by 0 bases, with 10 bases between.

Only a few counts were recorded for this clonotype. The genes are TRBV7-9 and TRBJ1-2, with D possibly matching TRBD1 (5 bases). Germline assignment: CDR1 SEHNR and CDR2 FQNEAQ (reference sequence). The length of the CDR3 is 12 residues. Between the trimmed V and J ends, which lost 2 bases and 8 bases, there was a span of 9 bases. The CDR3 here is CASSLPPGGYTF. In DNA form, the CDR3 reads TGTGCCAGCAGCTTACCACCAGGGGGCTACACCTTC.

This clonotype was picked up a small number of times. This chain joins TRBV5-1 and TRBJ2-3; tentatively, D is TRBD1 (5 bases). Germline assignment: CDR1 SGHRS and CDR2 YFSETQ. This CDR3 has 16 residues. V was clipped by 0 bases and J by 4 bases, with 15 bases between them. In DNA, the CDR3 is TGCGCCAGCAGCTTGGGACGTCAGGGATTCGCAGATACGCAGTATTTT. Amino acids: CASSLGRQGFADTQYF.

This clonotype turned up a few times. This chain connects TRBV20-1 to TRBJ2-6; D ambiguous. This CDR3 has 15 amino acids. Germline loops: CDR1 DFQATT, CDR2 SNEGSKA (reference sequence). V lost 3 bases to trimming and J lost 3 bases, with 12 bases between them. The CDR3 spells CSASTSPLGANVLTF. The CDR3 region has the DNA TGCAGTGCTAGTACGAGCCCCCTTGGGGCCAACGTCCTGACTTTC.

This chain links TRBV12-3 or TRBV12-4 with TRBJ1-1; D unresolved. V was trimmed by 2 bases and J by 0 bases, leaving 7 bases between them. This CDR3 is built from 14 residues. The CDR3 sequence: CASSLRLMNTEAFF. CDR3 coding DNA: TGTGCCAGCAGTTTACGACTGATGAACACTGAAGCTTTCTTT.

The chain employs TRBV6-2 or TRBV6-3 and TRBJ2-3; TRBD2 agrees at 8 bases. Germline V lookup: CDR1 MNHEY, CDR2 SVGEGT. Germline trimming cut 0 bases from V and 3 bases from J; bases unmatched to any gene: 11. The CDR3 length is 18 residues. This chain's CDR3 is CASSYSSGLAGGTDTQYF. The CDR3 coding sequence is TGTGCCAGCAGTTACTCCTCGGGGCTAGCGGGTGGAACAGATACGCAGTATTTT.